A single sample is the source of the 7 T cell receptor beta chains below, sequenced in a study of blood T cell repertoires in COVID-19. Data came from immunoSEQ multiplex PCR; TCRdb stores just in-frame clones and leaves some out. The table lists roughly 260,000 clones, about 87% of them singletons, with roughly 4% in the top ten. Source material: peripheral blood. Source of these receptors: a man in his 60s who had recovered from COVID-19.

The CDR3 nucleotides are TGCAGCGTTGTTAGGGACTCATATGGCTACACCTTC. It is translated as CSVVRDSYGYTF. V and J are TRBV29-1 and TRBJ1-2; tentatively, D is TRBD1 (5 bases). In germline, CDR1 is SQVTM, CDR2 ANQGSEA. The CDR3 covers 12 residues. V was shortened by 4 bases and J by 5 bases, with 11 bases between the two germline ends.

The rearrangement joins TRBV6-5 to TRBJ1-5; perhaps TRBD1 as D (6 bases). Germline values: CDR1 MNHEY, CDR2 SVGAGI. CDR3 size: 14 residues. The V gene lost 6 bases and the J gene lost 2 bases, with 11 bases spanning the gap. This CDR3 is CASRQGMGNQPQHF. The CDR3, as DNA: TGTGCCAGCAGACAGGGTATGGGCAATCAGCCCCAGCATTTT.

The chain recombines TRBV5-5 with TRBJ1-2; D not resolved. Trimming pared 2 bases from V and 7 bases from J, leaving 12 bases between. The CDR3 runs 13 residues. Germline loops: CDR1 SGHKS, CDR2 YYEKEE (reference sequence). The CDR3 nucleotides are TGTGCCAGCAGCTTTCCTAGCTACATTGGCTACACCTTC. Translated, it gives CASSFPSYIGYTF.

The sample holds one count of this clone. The gene calls are TRBV7-3 and TRBJ2-3; a possible D gene is TRBD2 (6 bases). The CDR3 is 14 amino acids. In germline, CDR1 is SGHTA, CDR2 FQGTGA. V gave up 6 bases and J gave up 2 bases, with 12 bases separating them. This chain's CDR3 is CASRRASVTDTQYF. The CDR3 nucleotides read TGTGCCAGCAGGAGGGCTAGCGTCACAGATACGCAGTATTTT.

The chain is built from TRBV2 and TRBJ2-5, with 8 nucleotides matching TRBD1. The CDR3 is 15 residues long. Germline-derived CDR1 and CDR2 are SNHLY and FYNNEI. J lost 5 bases, V lost 7 bases, and 12 bases had no gene match. CDR3 in DNA: TGTGCCAGCAACCCAGGGACAGGTGGGGGTGAGACCCAGTACTTC. Its translation is CASNPGTGGGETQYF. Combining the CDR3 with reference TRBV2 and TRBJ2-5 gives the whole variable domain EPEVTQTPSHQVTQMGQEVILRCVPISNHLYFYWYRQILGQKVEFLVSFYNNEISEKSEIFDDQFSVERPDGSNFTLKIRSTKLEDSAMYFCASNPGTGGGETQYFGPGTRLLVL.

The chain combines TRBV19 with TRBJ2-7; TRBD1 matches 9 bases. This CDR3 is built from 18 residues. Germline assignment: CDR1 LNHDA and CDR2 SQIVND (reference sequence). Trimming at V came to 1 base and at J to 2 bases, leaving 12 bases not matched to a gene. CDR3 DNA: TGTGCCAGTAGTATAGTATTAACAGGGACAGGGAGCCCCTACGAGCAGTACTTC. Its translation is CASSIVLTGTGSPYEQYF.

V and J are TRBV23-1 and TRBJ2-6; D might be TRBD1 (5 bases). TRBV23-1 is treated as an ORF (open reading frame) with a function not yet certain. Trimming removed 6 bases from V and 2 bases from J, with 17 bases in between. The CDR3 length is 17 residues. The CDR3 sequence: CASSSLKNRPGANVLTF. The DNA for the CDR3 is TGCGCCAGCAGCTCTCTAAAAAACAGGCCTGGGGCCAACGTCCTGACTTTC.